This TCR beta chain was sequenced for a study of CD8 T cells in Susac syndrome. Whole-study findings and limits: An acknowledgment was made by the study that its TCR sequencing and HLA analysis involved relatively few individuals.

Sequencing of TCR beta was undertaken in CD8+ and CD4+ T cells derived from blood. Negative isolation yielded the CD8+ and CD4+ T cells, while FACS enriched the TEMRA cells. Turning to this clonotype: Antigen specificity is unknown. Mismatch with germline at one junction end may stem from a read error.

cDNA came from around 0.5 to 1 ug RNA primed by random hexamers. A single record per CDR3 protein comes from TCRdb applying MiXCR to the immunoSEQ multiplex PCR reads. The data contain approximately 190,000 distinct CDR3 sequences, over 90% of them singletons. The length of the CDR3 is 12 residues. This chain links TRBV12-3 or TRBV12-4 with TRBJ2-7; D ambiguous. This TCR was sampled from a human donor with multiple sclerosis. The sample taken for sequencing was CD4+ T cells from PBMCs. CDR3 region: CASSFPQSTVHF. The CDR3, as DNA: TGTGCCAGCAGTTTCCCCCAATCAACGGTGCACTTC.